The 2 T cell receptor beta chains listed next were all sequenced from one sample in a study of blood T cell repertoires in COVID-19. This table comes from immunoSEQ multiplex PCR, and its TCRdb copy is limited to in-frame clones, with some not included. The top ten hold roughly 1.1% of the sample, which has fewer than 300,000 clones, 80% to 95% seen once. Sequenced input: PBMCs or T cells enriched from blood (not recorded which). The receptors were gathered from a young woman who had recovered from COVID-19.

This rearrangement joins TRBV27 to TRBJ1-3; the D is unclear. Per the germline V gene, CDR1 is MNHEY and CDR2 is SMNVEV (reference sequence). V lost 4 bases and J lost 0, with 19 bases in between. The CDR3 loop spans 18 amino acids. CDR3 nucleotides: TGTGCCAGCAGTTCGTATAATAGTGGGCTTAGCTCTGGAAACACCATATATTTT. It codes for CASSSYNSGLSSGNTIYF.

V is TRBV11-2 and J is TRBJ2-5; TRBD2 is a possible D gene (6 bases). Trimming took 2 bases from V and 5 from J, leaving 18 bases between them. Germline CDR1 SGHAT, CDR2 FQNNGV. The CDR3 runs 16 residues. CDR3 region: CASSLRVAGLGETQYF. The CDR3 DNA follows: TGTGCCAGCAGCTTAAGAGTCGCGGGGCTAGGGGAGACCCAGTACTTC.